This TCR beta chain was retrieved from a study of T cells in Graves' hyperthyroidism and ophthalmopathy. The sample holds many counts of this clonotype. Its antigen is currently unknown. Amplified TCR beta CDR3 regions came from RNA transcripts. A first-round RT-PCR of the TCR CDR3 used the HTBI primer set. TCRdb processed the multiplex PCR reads anew with MiXCR; each CDR3 protein has one entry. The top ten hold 34% of the sample, which has hundreds of thousands of distinct CDR3 sequences, roughly an eighth seen once. PBMCs were sourced from roughly 9.7 ml fresh peripheral blood. CDR1 SNHLY and CDR2 FYNNEI come from the germline V gene. Trimming shortened V by 6 bases and J by 1 base, and 16 bases separated the two germline ends. The CDR3 is 16 amino acids. Study-level findings and limits: For ophthalmopathy, model prediction preceded onset by a median about 6 months.

The sample comprised blood. The origin of this receptor is a woman between 40 and 50 years old with Graves' ophthalmopathy. The J gene is TRBJ2-4, the V gene TRBV2; D assignment may be TRBD1 or TRBD2 (6 bases each). CDR3 residues: CASRREQGLAKNIQYF. The CDR3 DNA reads TGTGCCAGCAGGCGGGAACAGGGATTGGCCAAAAACATTCAGTACTTC.